The table lists the clone carrying this T cell receptor (beta chain) with a few counts. The antigen is not known. The data were taken from a study of T cells in localized non-small cell lung cancer. Study results and limitations: Among the tissues sampled, uninvolved adjacent lung had the highest T cell clonality, above tumor. Overall survival was longer when the density of T cells in the blood was higher. Investigators sequenced only a single tumor region, leaving heterogeneity possible. Within adjacent lung there appeared a median roughly 60 of the top 100 tumor clones.

Profiling relied on immunoSEQ multiplex PCR, and the TCRdb table lists in-frame clones only, not all of them. The sample includes 2,500 to 3,500 clones, 25% to 35% of them seen just once. Per the germline V gene, CDR1 is MNHGY and CDR2 is SVAAGI. V was trimmed by 6 bases and J by 1 base, leaving 9 bases between them. CDR3 length: 14 residues. Sequenced here: lung tumor tissue, sampled before any cancer treatment. The rearrangement uses TRBV6-9 and TRBJ2-2; TRBD2 might be the D (5 bases). This sequence was found in a woman aged 40 to 75 with stage III lung adenocarcinoma. The CDR3 DNA follows: TGTGCCAGCAGGCCGGACTGGAACACCGGGGAGCTGTTTTTT. Residues: CASRPDWNTGELFF.